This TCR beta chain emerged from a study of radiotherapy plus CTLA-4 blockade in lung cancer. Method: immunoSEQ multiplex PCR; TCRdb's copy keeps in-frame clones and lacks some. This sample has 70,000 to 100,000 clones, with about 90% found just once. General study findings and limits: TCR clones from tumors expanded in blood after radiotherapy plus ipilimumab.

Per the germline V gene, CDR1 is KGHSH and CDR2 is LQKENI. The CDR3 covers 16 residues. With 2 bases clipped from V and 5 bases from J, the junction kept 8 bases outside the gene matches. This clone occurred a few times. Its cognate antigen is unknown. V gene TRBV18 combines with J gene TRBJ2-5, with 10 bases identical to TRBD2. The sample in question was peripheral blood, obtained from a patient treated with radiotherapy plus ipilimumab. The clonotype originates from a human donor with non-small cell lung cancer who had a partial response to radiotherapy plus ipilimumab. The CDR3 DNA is TGTGCCAGCTCACCAAGAAGCGGGAGGGCATCGGAGACCCAGTACTTC. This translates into CASSPRSGRASETQYF.